This T cell receptor (beta chain) was obtained from a study of shared clonotypes between healthy human individuals. CD45RO-negative CD8 cells positively selected for CCR7 made up the naive population, which excluded terminally differentiated effector memory CD45RA+ cells. Execution of the assay was at deep level. Using immunoSEQ multiplex PCR, the repertoire was profiled, and TCRdb retains in-frame clones only, with some absent. The sample shows about 820,000 clones, 90% to 95% of them seen only once. CDR3 length: 14 residues. Germline CDR1 reads MGHRA; CDR2 reads YSYEKL. V was clipped by 3 bases and J by 4 bases; unmatched bases: 3.

J is TRBJ1-2 and V is TRBV4-1, with 9 bases fitting TRBD1. The sequenced sample consisted of naive CD8+ T cells sorted from blood. The TCR originated in a man aged 30-40 years in good health. CDR3 bases: TGCGCCAGCAGCCAGGCGGACAGGGGCTATGGCTACACCTTC. This translates into CASSQADRGYGYTF.